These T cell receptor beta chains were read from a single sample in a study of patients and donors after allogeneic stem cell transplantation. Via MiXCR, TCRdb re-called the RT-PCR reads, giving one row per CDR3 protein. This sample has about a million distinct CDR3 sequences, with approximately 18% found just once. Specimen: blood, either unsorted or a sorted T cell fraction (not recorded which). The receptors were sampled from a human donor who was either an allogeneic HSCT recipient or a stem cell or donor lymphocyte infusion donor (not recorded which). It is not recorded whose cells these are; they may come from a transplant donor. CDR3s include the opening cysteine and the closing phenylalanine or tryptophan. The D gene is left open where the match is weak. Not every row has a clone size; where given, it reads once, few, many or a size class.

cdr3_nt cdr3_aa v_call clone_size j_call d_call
TGTGCCAGCAGTCGGACAGGGTGGGATGAGCAGTTCTTC CASSRTGWDEQFF TRBV12-3/TRBV12-4 many TRBJ2-1 TRBD1
TGTGCCAGCAGCCAGAGGACAGGGATGAACTATGGCTACACCTTC CASSQRTGMNYGYTF TRBV3-1 . TRBJ1-2 TRBD1
TGTGCCAGCAGCTTAGGGGGGGGCCCCGGTCAGACTGAAGCTTTCTTT CASSLGGGPGQTEAFF TRBV7-9 . TRBJ1-1 .
TGCGCCAGCAGCTTGGAGACCGGGACAGGGACCTACGAGCAGTACTTC CASSLETGTGTYEQYF TRBV5-1 . TRBJ2-7 TRBD1
TGTGCCAGCAGCTTGAGGAAAGGCCCTTCTGGAAACACCATATATTTT CASSLRKGPSGNTIYF TRBV7-6 . TRBJ1-3 .
TGTGCCAGCTCACCGGGCCACGGGGCCCGAGCTAACTATGGCTACACCTTC CASSPGHGARANYGYTF TRBV18 . TRBJ1-2 .
TGTGCCAGCAGCCCAAGCGGGAGTACCTACAATGAGCAGTTCTTC CASSPSGSTYNEQFF TRBV9 many TRBJ2-1 TRBD2
TGTGCCAGCAGCGCCCGACAAACAAGTTACAATGAGCAGTTCTTC CASSARQTSYNEQFF TRBV7-2 many TRBJ2-1 .
TGTGCCAGCAGCCAAGGCCTCCTGGGGCAGGCACACCAAGAGACCCAGTACTTC CASSQGLLGQAHQETQYF TRBV3-1 . TRBJ2-5 .
TGTGCCAGCAGTCCAGGACAGGTTTCCTACGAGCAGTACTTC CASSPGQVSYEQYF TRBV6-1 many TRBJ2-7 TRBD1
TGCGCCAGCAGCCAAGTACTAGCGGATGGGAATGAGCAGTTCTTC CASSQVLADGNEQFF TRBV4-1 . TRBJ2-1 TRBD2
TGTGCCAGCAGCCTAGGACGGACTTCTTCACCCCTCCACTTT CASSLGRTSSPLHF TRBV11-2 . TRBJ1-6 .
TGTGCCAGCGGACAGGGGGCTGGCACTGAAGCTTTCTTT CASGQGAGTEAFF TRBV12-3/TRBV12-4 many TRBJ1-1 TRBD1
TGCAGTGCTTTAAAGACTAGCGGGGGCGAGACCCAGTACTTC CSALKTSGGETQYF TRBV20-1 few TRBJ2-5 TRBD2
TGCAGTGCTCGAGGGCCACAGCGGGGGTATACGGATACGCAGTATTTT CSARGPQRGYTDTQYF TRBV20-1 . TRBJ2-3 TRBD2
TGCAGCGCAAGCGGGAGGCAAGCAGATACGCAGTATTTT CSASGRQADTQYF TRBV29-1 few TRBJ2-3 TRBD2
TGTGCCAGCGACCGTCGCACAGATACGCAGTATTTT CASDRRTDTQYF TRBV2 . TRBJ2-3 .
TGTGCCAGCAGTTTCGCCCCACTCCAGGGGAGCACTGAAGCTTTCTTT CASSFAPLQGSTEAFF TRBV6-5 . TRBJ1-1 .
TGTGCCAGCAGCCTAGGGTCAGGGGGTTCGGATGGCTACACCTTC CASSLGSGGSDGYTF TRBV7-9 . TRBJ1-2 TRBD1
TGTGCCAGCAGCGTCAACAGGGGGCTTCGTGAAAAACTGTTTTTT CASSVNRGLREKLFF TRBV11-1 few TRBJ1-4 TRBD1
TGCAGTGCTAGTGTCCTCACAGATACGCAGTATTTT CSASVLTDTQYF TRBV20-1 . TRBJ2-3 .
TGTGCCAGCAGCTTACTGGACAGGAGCAATCAGCCCCAGCATTTT CASSLLDRSNQPQHF TRBV7-8 . TRBJ1-5 TRBD1
TGCGCCAGCAGCCGTGCGGCCAGGGGGTATGGCTACACCTTC CASSRAARGYGYTF TRBV4-3 few TRBJ1-2 TRBD1